A single sample is the source of the 28 T cell receptor beta chains below, sequenced in a study of radiotherapy plus CTLA-4 blockade in lung cancer. The data were produced by immunoSEQ multiplex PCR, yet TCRdb's version contains in-frame clones alone and is incomplete. In the table there are about 93,000 clones, 70% to 90% of which are singletons. The sample was peripheral blood, taken from a patient treated with radiotherapy plus ipilimumab. These receptors were taken from a human donor with non-small cell lung cancer that progressed on radiotherapy plus ipilimumab.

The chain recombines TRBV9 with TRBJ2-7; weak D call: TRBD2 (6 bases). Germline loops: CDR1 SGDLS, CDR2 YYNGEE. This CDR3 is 15 amino acids long. V was trimmed by 3 bases and J by 2 bases, leaving 15 bases between them. DNA for the CDR3: TGTGCCAGCAGCGCCGGCGGAGGGGTCCCCTACGAGCAGTACTTC. It codes for CASSAGGGVPYEQYF.

The chain links TRBV5-1 to TRBJ1-1; D not certain. The ends were cut back, 2 bases at V and 4 bases at J, with 9 bases in the middle. Germline CDR1 reads SGHRS; CDR2 reads YFSETQ. The CDR3 loop spans 13 amino acids. CDR3 protein: CASSFFPGTEAFF. The CDR3 DNA sequence: TGCGCCAGCAGCTTTTTTCCGGGCACTGAAGCTTTCTTT.

V and J are TRBV6-6 and TRBJ2-3, with 8 bases identical to TRBD2. V was pared by 5 bases and J by 5 bases, with 9 bases of the junction left unmatched. This CDR3 is built from 15 residues. Germline CDR1 reads MNHNY; CDR2 reads SVGAGI (reference sequence). The CDR3 sequence: CASSTSGLGEDTQYF. CDR3 nucleotides: TGTGCCAGCAGTACTAGCGGCCTTGGGGAAGATACGCAGTATTTT.

The V and J genes are TRBV2 and TRBJ2-3; D perhaps matches TRBD2 (6 bases). In germline, CDR1 is SNHLY, CDR2 FYNNEI. This CDR3 is 11 amino acids long. CDR3 DNA: TGTGGGAGCGGGAGCACAGATACGCAGTATTTT. Protein sequence: CGSGSTDTQYF.

The chain carries TRBV5-4 and TRBJ2-1; D unresolved. Germline V CDR1 and CDR2: SGHNT, YYREEE (reference sequence). Trimming shortened V by 0 bases and J by 6 bases, and 7 bases separated the two germline ends. There are 13 residues in the CDR3. The CDR3 loop is CASSLVASNEQFF. The CDR3, as DNA: TGTGCCAGCAGCTTGGTGGCTAGCAATGAGCAGTTCTTC.

This chain joins TRBV10-1 and TRBJ2-1; TRBD2 matches 8 bases. CDR3 length equals 15 residues. The V and J ends lost 3 bases and 7 bases, in that order; junction bases with no gene match: 8. Germline V gene lookup returns CDR1 WNHNN and CDR2 SYGVQD (reference sequence). This chain's CDR3 is CASSDERELSNEQFF. The CDR3 DNA reads as TGCGCCAGCAGTGACGAGCGGGAGTTGAGTAATGAGCAGTTCTTC.

The chain couples TRBV9 to TRBJ2-7, with 12 nucleotides matching TRBD1. Per the germline V gene, CDR1 is SGDLS and CDR2 is YYNGEE. V dropped 4 bases and J dropped 2; count of bases not matched to a gene: 4. This CDR3 is built from 15 residues. CDR3 nucleotides: TGTGCCAGCAGCTACCGGGACAGGGGGCCCTACGAGCAGTACTTC. Translated: CASSYRDRGPYEQYF.

The V call is TRBV6-5, the J call TRBJ2-7; D perhaps matches TRBD1 (6 bases). From germline, CDR1 is MNHEY and CDR2 SVGAGI. Trimming removed 2 bases at V and 7 bases at J, with 18 bases between. The CDR3 sequence is 15 residues long. CDR3 residues: CASSYLRQDSGEQYF. CDR3 DNA sequence: TGTGCCAGCAGTTACCTACGACAGGACAGTGGTGAGCAGTACTTC.

The rearrangement joins TRBV5-4 to TRBJ1-1; a weak D match, TRBD1 (5 bases). With 0 bases removed from V and 0 bases from J, the gap between germline ends came to 12 bases. The CDR3 consists of 16 residues. CDR1 and CDR2 from the germline V gene are SGHNT and YYREEE (reference sequence). CDR3 residues: CASSLVWGSMNTEAFF. The CDR3 DNA is TGTGCCAGCAGCTTGGTTTGGGGGAGCATGAACACTGAAGCTTTCTTT.

The chain has TRBV30 and TRBJ2-5; no clear D gene. The germline V gene encodes CDR1 GTSNPN and CDR2 SVGIG (reference sequence). The V end was cut by 6 bases, the J end by 8 bases, with 16 bases between. The CDR3 runs 12 residues. The CDR3: CACHLWAGTQYF. Written as DNA, the CDR3 is TGTGCCTGTCACCTATGGGCCGGAACCCAGTACTTC.

The genes are TRBV2 and TRBJ2-7; maybe TRBD2 (5 bases). This CDR3 comprises 14 residues. CDR1 is SNHLY, CDR2 FYNNEI, per germline. With 4 bases removed from V and 3 bases from J, the gap between germline ends came to 13 bases. CDR3 amino acids: CASSGQYGVYEQYF. The CDR3 nucleotides read TGTGCCAGCAGTGGCCAGTACGGGGTCTACGAGCAGTACTTC.

The V gene is TRBV10-3, the J gene TRBJ2-3; D gene unclear. CDR3 length: 12 amino acids. V was pared by 4 bases and J by 6 bases, with 8 bases between. Germline lookup yields CDR1 ENHRY and CDR2 SYGVKD. The CDR3 bases are TGTGCCATCAGTGGTATGGGGGATACGCAGTATTTT. This encodes CAISGMGDTQYF.

The chain uses TRBV7-6 and TRBJ2-7; 9 bases fit TRBD1. Germline lookup yields CDR1 SGHVS and CDR2 FNYEAQ. After removal of 3 bases from V and 4 bases from J, the junction contained 7 bases not matched to a gene. The CDR3 contains 15 residues. Here the CDR3 reads CASSLSQGARYEQYF. Here the CDR3 DNA reads TGTGCCAGCAGCTTGTCACAGGGGGCCCGGTACGAGCAGTACTTC.

The chain employs TRBV5-1 and TRBJ2-3; the match to TRBD2 covers 8 bases. V dropped 3 bases and J dropped 6; count of bases not matched to a gene: 6. Germline lookup yields CDR1 SGHRS and CDR2 YFSETQ. The CDR3 covers 14 residues. Here the CDR3 reads CASSSGGGRDTQYF. The CDR3 DNA reads TGCGCCAGCAGCTCGGGAGGGGGGCGTGATACGCAGTATTTT.

The chain is built from TRBV28 and TRBJ2-1, with TRBD2 matching 11 bases. Germline V gene lookup returns CDR1 MDHEN and CDR2 SYDVKM. J lost 6 bases, V lost 8 bases, and 6 bases had no gene match. This CDR3 comprises 14 residues. CDR3 in DNA: TGTGCCAGCGATGGACTAGCGGGCATCAATGAGCAGTTCTTC. It specifies CASDGLAGINEQFF.

The chain is built from TRBV5-1 and TRBJ2-5, with 15 bases fitting TRBD2. J was trimmed by 4 bases and V by 2 bases; bases with no gene match: 9. The CDR3 has 18 residues. Germline V lookup: CDR1 SGHRS, CDR2 YFSETQ. The CDR3 nucleotides are TGCGCCAGCAGCTTCGGACTAGCGGGAGGGCCCGTGGGAGAGACCCAGTACTTC. Translated: CASSFGLAGGPVGETQYF.

The chain employs TRBV23-1 and TRBJ2-7; D is unresolved. TRBV23-1 counts as an open reading frame of uncertain function. This CDR3 contains 12 residues. Trimming left V 2 bases short and J 3 bases short, with 5 bases between. The CDR3 sequence: CASSQACYEQYF. For the CDR3, the DNA is TGCGCCAGCAGTCAAGCTTGCTACGAGCAGTACTTC.

The rearrangement links TRBV14 to TRBJ2-5; D gene uncertain. CDR1 SGHDN and CDR2 FVKESK come from the germline V gene. The CDR3 sequence is 13 residues long. Trimming took 0 bases from V and 5 from J, leaving 7 bases between them. The CDR3 reads CASSQDPRETQYF. In DNA form, the CDR3 reads TGTGCCAGCAGCCAAGATCCCCGGGAGACCCAGTACTTC.

This chain uses TRBV5-6 with TRBJ2-6; 11 bases agree with TRBD1. The CDR3 length is 19 residues. Germline V gene lookup returns CDR1 SGHDT and CDR2 YYEEEE. J lost 3 bases, V lost 4 bases, and 12 bases had no gene match. CDR3 coding DNA: TGTGCCAGCAGCCCTGGGACAGGGGGAGTAAGGGGTGGGGCCAACGTCCTGACTTTC. Encoded protein: CASSPGTGGVRGGANVLTF.

The V and J genes are TRBV7-6 and TRBJ1-1, with 7 bases lining up with TRBD1. The junction had 6 bases not matched to a gene; V was cut back by 3 bases and J by 5 bases. From germline, CDR1 is SGHVS and CDR2 FNYEAQ. The CDR3 spans 14 residues. CDR3 residues: CASSFQGESTEAFF. The CDR3 DNA follows: TGTGCCAGCAGCTTTCAGGGGGAAAGTACTGAAGCTTTCTTT. Looking up the rest from reference TRBV7-6 and TRBJ1-1 gives the full variable domain: GAGVSQSPRYKVTKRGQDVALRCDPISGHVSLYWYRQALGQGPEFLTYFNYEAQQDKSGLPNDRFSAERPEGSISTLTIQRTEQRDSAMYRCASSFQGESTEAFFGQGTRLTVV.

The chain carries TRBV5-1 and TRBJ1-1, with TRBD1 matching over 7 bases. This CDR3 spans 16 amino acids. In germline, CDR1 is SGHRS, CDR2 YFSETQ. The trim removed 3 bases at V and 0 bases at J, leaving 8 bases unmatched. The CDR3 loop is CASSSFGQAMNTEAFF. As DNA, the CDR3 is TGCGCCAGCAGCTCGTTTGGACAGGCTATGAACACTGAAGCTTTCTTT.

This clone was seen a handful of times. The chain couples TRBV7-9 to TRBJ1-3, with D possibly being TRBD1 (5 bases). The germline gives CDR1 SEHNR, CDR2 FQNEAQ (reference sequence). The V and J ends lost 8 bases and 6 bases respectively, with 20 bases between them. This CDR3 is built from 15 residues. The CDR3 region has the DNA TGTGCCAGCTCCCTAGGCGGGACTACTCCAAACACCATATATTTT. Translated: CASSLGGTTPNTIYF.

V gene TRBV28 combines with J gene TRBJ2-7, with D uncertain. V shed 8 bases and J shed 0 bases, with 14 bases lying between them. The CDR3 sequence is 14 residues long. Germline V CDR1 and CDR2: MDHEN, SYDVKM. In DNA form, the CDR3 reads TGTGCCAGCGGCCGATCCTTGAACTCCTACGAGCAGTACTTC. It encodes CASGRSLNSYEQYF. Full variable domain (missing parts from reference TRBV28 and TRBJ2-7): DVKVTQSSRYLVKRTGEKVFLECVQDMDHENMFWYRQDPGLGLRLIYFSYDVKMKEKGDIPEGYSVSREKKERFSLILESASTNQTSMYLCASGRSLNSYEQYFGPGTRLTVT.

V and J are TRBV19 and TRBJ2-3, with D maybe TRBD2 (6 bases). V gave up 6 bases and J gave up 2 bases, with 15 bases separating them. CDR1 and CDR2 (germline): LNHDA, SQIVND (reference sequence). The CDR3 covers 15 residues. The CDR3 sequence is CASSPRDSITDTQYF. The CDR3 bases are TGTGCCAGTAGCCCCCGGGACTCTATCACAGATACGCAGTATTTT.

The chain couples TRBV7-6 to TRBJ2-1; 8 bases are a match to TRBD1. The CDR3 runs 15 residues. J gave up 6 bases and V 4 bases, and 8 bases lay outside the gene matches. Germline V lookup: CDR1 SGHVS, CDR2 FNYEAQ. The CDR3 DNA is TGTGCCAGCAGCTCCCAGGGGGCTAGAATCAATGAGCAGTTCTTC. Amino acids: CASSSQGARINEQFF. Looking up the rest from reference TRBV7-6 and TRBJ2-1 gives the full variable domain: GAGVSQSPRYKVTKRGQDVALRCDPISGHVSLYWYRQALGQGPEFLTYFNYEAQQDKSGLPNDRFSAERPEGSISTLTIQRTEQRDSAMYRCASSSQGARINEQFFGPGTRLTVL.

V gene TRBV27 combines with J gene TRBJ1-1, with a tentative D call TRBD1 (6 bases). Trimming stripped 2 bases from V and 8 bases from J, with 12 bases between. Germline V gene lookup returns CDR1 MNHEY and CDR2 SMNVEV (reference sequence). This CDR3 comprises 13 residues. The DNA for the CDR3 is TGTGCCAGCAGTTTAAGGGGGTTGAGGGAAGCTTTCTTT. It codes for CASSLRGLREAFF.

The chain couples TRBV11-2 to TRBJ1-4; no clear D. Germline V gives CDR1 SGHAT, CDR2 FQNNGV. The CDR3 totals 13 residues. The V gene lost 4 bases and the J gene lost 10 bases, with 13 bases spanning the gap. CDR3 nucleotide sequence: TGTGCCAGCAGCTCAACTAATGGCGTAAAACTGTTTTTT. Translation: CASSSTNGVKLFF. Supplemented by reference TRBV11-2 and TRBJ1-4, the full variable domain reads EAGVAQSPRYKIIEKRQSVAFWCNPISGHATLYWYQQILGQGPKLLIQFQNNGVVDDSQLPKDRFSAERLKGVDSTLKIQPAKLEDSAVYLCASSSTNGVKLFFGSGTQLSVL.

This chain uses TRBV6-1 with TRBJ2-1, with D unresolved. The CDR3 has 13 residues. V lost 6 bases and J lost 4, with 10 bases in between. Per the germline V gene, CDR1 is MNHNS and CDR2 is SASEGT. This CDR3 is CASSETLYNEQFF. The DNA for the CDR3 is TGTGCCAGCAGCGAAACACTGTACAATGAGCAGTTCTTC.